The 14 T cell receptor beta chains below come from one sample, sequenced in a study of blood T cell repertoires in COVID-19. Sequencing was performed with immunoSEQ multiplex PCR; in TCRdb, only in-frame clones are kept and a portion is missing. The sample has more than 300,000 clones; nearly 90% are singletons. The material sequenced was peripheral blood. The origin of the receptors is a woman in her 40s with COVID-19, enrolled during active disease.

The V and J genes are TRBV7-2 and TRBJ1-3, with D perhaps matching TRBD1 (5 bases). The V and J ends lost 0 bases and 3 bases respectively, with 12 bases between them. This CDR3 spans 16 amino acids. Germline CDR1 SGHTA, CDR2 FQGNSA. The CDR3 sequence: CASSLARGTRGNTIYF. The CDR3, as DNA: TGTGCCAGCAGCTTAGCTCGGGGGACGCGTGGAAACACCATATATTTT.

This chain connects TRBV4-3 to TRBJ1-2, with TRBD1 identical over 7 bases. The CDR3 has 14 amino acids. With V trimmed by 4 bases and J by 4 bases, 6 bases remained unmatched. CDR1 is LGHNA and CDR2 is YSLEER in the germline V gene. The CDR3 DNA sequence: TGCGCCAGCAGCCGAAGGGGGCAAACCTATGGCTACACCTTC. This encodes CASSRRGQTYGYTF.

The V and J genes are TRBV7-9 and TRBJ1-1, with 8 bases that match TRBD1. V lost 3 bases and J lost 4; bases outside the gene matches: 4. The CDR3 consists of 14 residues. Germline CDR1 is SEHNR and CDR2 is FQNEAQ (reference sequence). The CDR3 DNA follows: TGTGCCAGCAGCTTCAGGGGGCAGGGCACTGAAGCTTTCTTT. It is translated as CASSFRGQGTEAFF.

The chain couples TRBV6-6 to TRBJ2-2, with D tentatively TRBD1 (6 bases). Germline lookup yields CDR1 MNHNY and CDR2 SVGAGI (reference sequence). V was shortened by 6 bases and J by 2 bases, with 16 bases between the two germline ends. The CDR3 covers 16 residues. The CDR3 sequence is CASSDSGTPNTGELFF. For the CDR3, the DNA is TGTGCCAGCAGCGATTCCGGGACACCTAACACCGGGGAGCTGTTTTTT.

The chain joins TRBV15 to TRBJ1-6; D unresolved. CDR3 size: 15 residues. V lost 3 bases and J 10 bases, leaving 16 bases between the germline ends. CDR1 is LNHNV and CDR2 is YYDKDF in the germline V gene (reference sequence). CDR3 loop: CATSRESLQNSPLHF. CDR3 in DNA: TGTGCCACCAGCAGGGAGTCACTTCAAAACTCACCCCTCCACTTT.

CDR3 DNA sequence: TGTGCCAGTAGAACATCGGGACAGGTATACGAGCAGTACTTC. Translating gives CASRTSGQVYEQYF. The rearrangement links TRBV19 to TRBJ2-7, with 8 bases lining up with TRBD1. The length of the CDR3 is 14 residues. The ends lost 6 bases at V and 4 bases at J; junction bases unmatched: 8. The germline V gene encodes CDR1 LNHDA and CDR2 SQIVND (reference sequence).

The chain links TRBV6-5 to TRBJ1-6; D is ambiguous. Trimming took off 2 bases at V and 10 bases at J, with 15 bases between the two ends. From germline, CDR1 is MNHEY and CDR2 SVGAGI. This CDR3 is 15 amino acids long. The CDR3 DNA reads TGTGCCAGCAGTTACGGTGCAGTAACCCAATCACCCCTCCACTTT. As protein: CASSYGAVTQSPLHF.

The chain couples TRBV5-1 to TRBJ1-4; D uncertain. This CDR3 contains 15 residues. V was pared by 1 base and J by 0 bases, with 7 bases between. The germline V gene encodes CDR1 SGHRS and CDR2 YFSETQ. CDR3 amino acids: CASSLIPATNEKLFF. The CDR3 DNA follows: TGCGCCAGCAGCTTGATACCAGCAACTAATGAAAAACTGTTTTTT.

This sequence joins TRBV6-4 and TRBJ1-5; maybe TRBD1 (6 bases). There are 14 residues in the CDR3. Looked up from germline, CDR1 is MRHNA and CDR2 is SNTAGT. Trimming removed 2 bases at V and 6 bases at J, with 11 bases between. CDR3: CASSDTQGSQPQHF. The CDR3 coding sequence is TGTGCCAGCAGTGACACCCAGGGGAGTCAGCCCCAGCATTTT.

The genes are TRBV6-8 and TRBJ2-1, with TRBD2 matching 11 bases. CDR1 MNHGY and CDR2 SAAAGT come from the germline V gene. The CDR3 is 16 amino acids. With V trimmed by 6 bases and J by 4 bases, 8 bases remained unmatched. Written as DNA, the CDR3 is TGTGCCAGCAGGCTCATAGCGGGAGGGCCGTACAATGAGCAGTTCTTC. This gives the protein CASRLIAGGPYNEQFF.

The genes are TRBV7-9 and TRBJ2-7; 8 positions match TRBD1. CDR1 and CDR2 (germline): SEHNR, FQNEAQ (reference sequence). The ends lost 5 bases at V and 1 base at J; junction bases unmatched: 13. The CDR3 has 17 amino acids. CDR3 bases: TGTGCCAGCAGCCCGACCTTTCGACAGGGGAGATCCTACGAGCAGTACTTC. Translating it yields CASSPTFRQGRSYEQYF.

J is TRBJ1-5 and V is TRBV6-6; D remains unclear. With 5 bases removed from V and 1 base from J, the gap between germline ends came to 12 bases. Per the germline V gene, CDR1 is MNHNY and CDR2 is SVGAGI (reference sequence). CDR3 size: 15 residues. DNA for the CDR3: TGTGCCAGCAGTCCCGAAGCGGGAAGCAATCAGCCCCAGCATTTT. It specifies CASSPEAGSNQPQHF.

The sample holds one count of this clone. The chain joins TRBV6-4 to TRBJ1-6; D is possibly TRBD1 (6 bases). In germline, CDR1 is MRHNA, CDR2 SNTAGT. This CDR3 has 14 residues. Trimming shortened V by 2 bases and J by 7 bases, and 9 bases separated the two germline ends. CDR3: CASSDGTPNSPLHF. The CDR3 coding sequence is TGTGCCAGCAGTGACGGGACACCAAATTCACCCCTCCACTTT.

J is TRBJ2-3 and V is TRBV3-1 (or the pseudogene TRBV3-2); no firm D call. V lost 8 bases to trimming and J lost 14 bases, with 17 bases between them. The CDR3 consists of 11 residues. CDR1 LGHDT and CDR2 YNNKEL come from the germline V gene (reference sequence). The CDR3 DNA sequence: TGTGCCAGCGGCTCCTCCACACCCTGGTATTTT. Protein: CASGSSTPWYF.